The TCR beta chain described here comes from a study of blood T cells in healthy people across ages. Study outcomes and limitations: PBMCs that were unsorted prevented a conclusive naive versus antigen-experienced comparison.

Donors each provided around 9 milliliters of peripheral blood. There were at least 5.5 micrograms of total RNA extracted from every sample. As regards this clonotype: Antigen: not known.

Losses at the gene ends were 1 base for V and 3 bases for J; bases not matched to a gene: 4. The germline V gene has CDR1 SEHNR and CDR2 FQNEAQ (reference sequence). The CDR3 extends over 15 amino acids. A second roughly 6 to 11 cycle PCR used barcoded and J-beta primers. TCRdb re-derived calls from the 5' RACE reads in MiXCR, one entry per CDR3 protein. The sample includes about 580,000 distinct CDR3 sequences, around half of them seen just once. The TCR originated in a man older than 75 in good health. Specimen: blood. The rearrangement links TRBV7-9 to TRBJ1-2; 8 bases match TRBD1. CDR3 nucleotide sequence: TGTGCCAGCAGCTTAGTGGGACAGGCGTACTATGGCTACACCTTC. It translates to CASSLVGQAYYGYTF. The variable domain in full, completed from reference TRBV7-9 and TRBJ1-2, reads DTGVSQNPRHKITKRGQNVTFRCDPISEHNRLYWYRQTLGQGPEFLTYFQNEAQLEKSRLLSDRFSAERPKGSFSTLEIQRTEQGDSAMYLCASSLVGQAYYGYTFGSGTRLTVV.